This T cell receptor (beta chain) appears in the sequencing data of a study of blood T cell repertoires in COVID-19. The wider study: PBMCs, B-cell-depleted T cells, or T cells were the source of the cDNA or gDNA that made up the material.

The CDR3 is 13 amino acids. Trimming took 6 bases from V and 7 from J; bases not matched to a gene: 7. Original data processing: Cell counts per sample came from amplifying reference gene primers. Libraries were prepared by immunoSEQ multiplex PCR; TCRdb keeps only in-frame clonotypes and omits some of them. V and J calls and clone size are as listed in that table; D and trimming were resolved from the DNA. The sample consists of roughly 83,000 clones, more than 75% of them appearing once. This receptor was taken from a man at least 80 years old with active or convalescent COVID-19. The sequencing sample was made of peripheral blood. The rearrangement uses TRBV12-3 or TRBV12-4 and TRBJ2-5; TRBD1 matches at 8 bases. DNA for the CDR3: TGTGCCAGCAGCCTCAGGGGGCTCGCGACCCAGTACTTC. It codes for CASSLRGLATQYF.